This T cell receptor beta chain appears in the sequencing data of a study of blood T cell repertoires in COVID-19. The germline CDR1 and CDR2 sequences are DFQATT and SNEGSKA (reference sequence). This CDR3 region has 10 residues. Original handling: Estimated nucleated cell counts came from reference gene primer amplification. Sequencing was performed with immunoSEQ multiplex PCR; in TCRdb, only in-frame clones are kept and a portion is missing. V, J and clone size are taken as reported in that table, and D and trimming were inferred from the DNA itself. The data hold some 240,000 clones, with more than 65% observed a single time.

Sequences were obtained from peripheral blood. This chain links TRBV20-1 with TRBJ1-1; D not certain. The clonotype comes from a man aged 45-65 years with active or convalescent COVID-19. The CDR3 nucleotides are TGCTCTTCTACGGGATTCATGGCTTTCTTT. This sequence encodes CSSTGFMAFF.